A single sample gave rise to the 23 T cell receptor beta chains below, sequenced in a study of CD8+CD57+ T cells in acquired aplastic anemia. All patients picked for sequencing had shown, by flow cytometry, an expansion of CD8+CD57+ cells. Genomic DNA constituted the template upon which TCR beta VDJ and CDR3 profiling was performed. In TCRdb, the reads were re-called with MiXCR into one record per CDR3 protein. Here the sample spans 150,000 to 200,000 distinct CDR3 sequences, less than 50% being singletons. The sequenced material came from sorted CD4+, CD8+, or CD8+CD57+ T cells (not recorded which) from PBMCs. The receptors stem from a human donor with aplastic anemia.

This clonotype was detected only a few times. This chain connects TRBV20-1 to TRBJ2-7; TRBD2 aligns across 8 bases. Per germline, CDR1 DFQATT and CDR2 SNEGSKA (reference sequence). The CDR3 extends over 15 amino acids. With V trimmed by 6 bases and J by 0 bases, 10 bases remained unmatched. CDR3 bases: TGCAGTGCCCAGGTAGCGGGGAGTAGCTCCTACGAGCAGTACTTC. Its protein is CSAQVAGSSSYEQYF.

The chain combines TRBV29-1 with TRBJ2-7, with D possibly being TRBD1 or TRBD2 (5 bases each). The J call is uncertain, as TRBJ2-1 better fits the DNA end. This CDR3 is 12 amino acids long. The germline CDR1 and CDR2 sequences are SQVTM and ANQGSEA. The CDR3 coding sequence is TGCAGCGTTGAATGGGGGTCCGCAGAGCAGTTCTTC. This translates into CSVEWGSAEQFF.

The chain links TRBV6-1 to TRBJ2-1; the D gene is possibly TRBD1 (6 bases). The CDR3 runs to 14 residues. Germline V gene lookup returns CDR1 MNHNS and CDR2 SASEGT. Trimming shortened V by 2 bases and J by 6 bases, and 11 bases separated the two germline ends. CDR3 in DNA: TGTGCCAGCAGTGAATACAGGGTGTCCAATGAGCAGTTCTTC. Translated, it gives CASSEYRVSNEQFF.

This clonotype was seen ten or more times. This rearrangement joins TRBV3-1 to TRBJ2-3; no definite D call. Germline V CDR1 and CDR2: LGHDT, YNNKEL (reference sequence). The CDR3 is made up of 12 amino acids. V was trimmed by 3 bases and J by 6 bases, leaving 7 bases between them. CDR3: CASSQFSDTQYF. For the CDR3, the DNA is TGTGCCAGCAGCCAGTTCTCCGATACGCAGTATTTT.

This clonotype showed up many times. The rearrangement uses TRBV5-5 and TRBJ1-1; 10 bases fit TRBD1. CDR3 size: 14 residues. V was pared by 4 bases and J by 5 bases, with 5 bases of the junction left unmatched. The germline V gene encodes CDR1 SGHKS and CDR2 YYEKEE (reference sequence). Here the CDR3 DNA reads TGTGCCAGCAGCGGGGGGGACAGGGGAACTGAAGCTTTCTTT. Its translation is CASSGGDRGTEAFF.

This clonotype occurred many times. V gene TRBV7-8 combines with J gene TRBJ2-1, with 7 bases fitting TRBD2. The CDR3 consists of 15 residues. CDR1 SGHVS and CDR2 FQNEAQ come from the germline V gene. V shed 5 bases, J shed 7 bases, and the junction held 11 bases outside the gene matches. The CDR3 bases are TGTGCCAGCAGCCTAATCGGGGGGAGAGCTAATGAGCAGTTCTTC. Translated: CASSLIGGRANEQFF.

J is TRBJ2-3 and V is TRBV10-3, with no clear D. Trimming left V 10 bases short and J 5 bases short, with 28 bases between. Germline V gene lookup returns CDR1 ENHRY and CDR2 SYGVKD. This CDR3 spans 17 amino acids. The DNA of the CDR3 is TGTGCCACACAGAAGAACAAACAACAGCTTTCGGGAGATACGCAGTATTTT. The encoded protein is CATQKNKQQLSGDTQYF.

The rearrangement joins TRBV6-2 or TRBV6-3 to TRBJ1-1; D gene unclear. CDR3 length equals 15 residues. The V end lost 2 bases, the J end lost 3 bases, and 13 bases lay between the germline ends. Germline V gene data show CDR1 as MNHEY and CDR2 as SVGEGT. This chain's CDR3 is CASSYLGRQYTEAFF. The CDR3 coding sequence is TGTGCCAGCAGTTACCTCGGCAGGCAATACACTGAAGCTTTCTTT.

This chain joins TRBV6-1 and TRBJ2-1; 13 bases line up with TRBD2. CDR1 and CDR2 (germline): MNHNS, SASEGT. The V and J ends lost 5 bases and 7 bases, in that order; junction bases with no gene match: 2. This CDR3 is 14 amino acids long. CDR3 residues: CASSTSGGENEQFF. As DNA, the CDR3 is TGTGCCAGCAGTACTAGCGGGGGGGAGAATGAGCAGTTCTTC.

This clonotype was detected many times. This rearrangement joins TRBV19 to TRBJ2-7; the D is unclear. Per the germline V gene, CDR1 is LNHDA and CDR2 is SQIVND (reference sequence). Trimming removed 3 bases from V and 2 bases from J, with 14 bases in between. The CDR3 loop spans 15 amino acids. The CDR3 here is CASSIPNRGAYEQYF. DNA of the CDR3: TGTGCCAGTAGTATTCCCAACCGAGGTGCCTACGAGCAGTACTTC.

The chain has TRBV7-9 and TRBJ1-2; 9 bases agree with TRBD1. There are 15 residues in the CDR3. The V segment lost 1 base and the J segment 3 bases; nucleotides outside the gene matches: 3. From germline, CDR1 is SEHNR and CDR2 FQNEAQ (reference sequence). DNA of the CDR3: TGTGCCAGCAGCTTAGGGGGACAGGGTCACTATGGCTACACCTTC. Its translation is CASSLGGQGHYGYTF.

The chain employs TRBV5-6 and TRBJ1-4; 7 nucleotides match TRBD1. CDR1 and CDR2 (germline): SGHDT, YYEEEE. This CDR3 region has 15 residues. Trimming took 4 bases from V and 7 from J; bases not matched to a gene: 10. CDR3 residues: CASSPAGGGFEKLFF. CDR3 sequence (DNA): TGTGCCAGCAGCCCGGCCGGAGGGGGCTTTGAAAAACTGTTTTTT.

This clonotype was counted at least ten times. The rearrangement joins TRBV6-5 to TRBJ1-2; D unclear. The germline V gene encodes CDR1 MNHEY and CDR2 SVGAGI. The ends were cut back, 2 bases at V and 6 bases at J, with 16 bases in the middle. The CDR3 is 15 amino acids. The CDR3 loop reads CASSYAGPGGNGYTF. CDR3 sequence (DNA): TGTGCCAGCAGTTACGCGGGCCCCGGTGGAAATGGCTACACCTTC.

This clonotype was detected a few times. The chain is built from TRBV10-3 and TRBJ2-3; D could derive from TRBD1 or TRBD2 (5 bases each). The CDR3 consists of 11 residues. Trimming shortened V by 6 bases and J by 5 bases, and 6 bases separated the two germline ends. Germline CDR1 ENHRY, CDR2 SYGVKD. In nucleotides, the CDR3 is TGTGCCATCAGGAGGGGAGATACGCAGTATTTT. It codes for CAIRRGDTQYF.

V gene TRBV5-6 combines with J gene TRBJ1-5, with D perhaps matching TRBD1 (5 bases). The CDR3 consists of 15 residues. Germline V gene lookup returns CDR1 SGHDT and CDR2 YYEEEE. V lost 1 base, J lost 3 bases, and 11 bases lay in between. For the CDR3, the DNA is TGTGCCAGCAGCTTGAGTCCAGGGTCCAATCAGCCCCAGCATTTT. Translating it yields CASSLSPGSNQPQHF.

As to this clonotype: This may be a read error: a much more frequent sequence differs by one nucleotide. The chain combines TRBV11-1 with TRBJ2-1; 7 nucleotides match TRBD1. Per germline, CDR1 SGHAT and CDR2 FQDESV (reference sequence). The CDR3 loop spans 15 amino acids. The CDR3 region has the DNA TGTGCCAGCCGCTTAGGGGACAGACACTACAATGAGCAGTTCTTC. This translates into CASRLGDRHYNEQFF.

This clonotype was observed many times. The chain couples TRBV12-3 or TRBV12-4 to TRBJ1-1; the D is unclear. The CDR3 has 14 amino acids. The germline V and J ends were trimmed by 3 bases and 0 bases, with 8 bases remaining between them. CDR3: CASSLTNMNTEAFF. The CDR3 DNA reads as TGTGCCAGCAGTTTGACAAACATGAACACTGAAGCTTTCTTT.

DNA for the CDR3: TGTGCCAGCAGCGCACGTGATTACAATGAGCAGTTCTTC. Its translation: CASSARDYNEQFF. This chain uses TRBV7-6 with TRBJ2-1; D is undetermined. The length of the CDR3 is 13 residues. Germline loops: CDR1 SGHVS, CDR2 FNYEAQ. V shed 5 bases and J shed 4 bases, with 9 bases lying between them.

In this sample, this clonotype turned up many times. The V call is TRBV5-1, the J call TRBJ2-6; 7 positions agree with TRBD2. The length of the CDR3 is 13 residues. Germline-derived CDR1 and CDR2 are SGHRS and YFSETQ. Germline trimming cut 3 bases from V and 8 bases from J; bases unmatched to any gene: 2. CDR3 bases: TGCGCCAGCAGCTGGGAGGGTCCCAACGTCCTGACTTTC. Protein: CASSWEGPNVLTF.

This clonotype was counted at least ten times. The V gene is TRBV19, the J gene TRBJ2-7, with 10 bases aligning to TRBD1. V shed 5 bases, J shed 2 bases, and the junction held 3 bases outside the gene matches. This CDR3 spans 14 amino acids. Germline loops: CDR1 LNHDA, CDR2 SQIVND (reference sequence). CDR3 amino acids: CASSWDRGAYEQYF. The CDR3 coding sequence is TGTGCCAGTAGTTGGGACAGGGGAGCCTACGAGCAGTACTTC.

This sequence joins TRBV24-1 and TRBJ1-2, with a possible D match to TRBD1 (5 bases). V was pared by 3 bases and J by 6 bases, with 16 bases between. Per the germline V gene, CDR1 is KGHDR and CDR2 is SFDVKD. There are 15 residues in the CDR3. The CDR3 coding sequence is TGTGCCACCAGTGATCCCCGGGAGGGGAGGGATGGCTACACCTTC. Translating it yields CATSDPREGRDGYTF.

This clonotype was recorded at least ten times. V is TRBV5-1 and J is TRBJ2-7; the match to TRBD1 covers 9 bases. The germline gives CDR1 SGHRS, CDR2 YFSETQ. The J segment lost 6 bases and the V segment lost 6 bases, leaving 13 bases of the junction unmatched. The CDR3 has 15 amino acids. In nucleotides, the CDR3 is TGCGCCAGCAACTCACCGGGACAGGGAAAGATCGAGCAGTACTTC. As protein: CASNSPGQGKIEQYF.

The table lists this clonotype with many counts. This rearrangement joins TRBV2 to TRBJ2-1; D gene ambiguous. The CDR3 is 15 amino acids. Per germline, CDR1 SNHLY and CDR2 FYNNEI. Trimming took off 6 bases at V and 0 bases at J, with 12 bases between the two ends. CDR3 bases: TGTGCCAGCAGAGATAGTCCCCTCTCCTACAATGAGCAGTTCTTC. Translation: CASRDSPLSYNEQFF. The variable domain in full, with the rest retrieved from reference TRBV2 and TRBJ2-1, is EPEVTQTPSHQVTQMGQEVILRCVPISNHLYFYWYRQILGQKVEFLVSFYNNEISEKSEIFDDQFSVERPDGSNFTLKIRSTKLEDSAMYFCASRDSPLSYNEQFFGPGTRLTVL.